This TCR beta chain derives from a study of blood T cells in healthy people across ages. CDR1 is MNHEY and CDR2 is SMNVEV in the germline V gene (reference sequence). The V end was cut by 2 bases, the J end by 4 bases, with 8 bases between. The CDR3 spans 14 residues. Next came a second PCR, run for about 7 to 12 cycles, which used a sample-barcoded 5' primer along with a J-beta primer mix. All cDNA molecules were each tagged by a template-switch adaptor with 12 random nucleotides. Every individual sample yielded 2.5 million or more paired-end reads (each containing CDR3). TCRdb redid the calling of the 5' RACE reads with MiXCR, one entry per CDR3 protein. There are approximately 810,000 distinct CDR3 sequences in the sample; around 26% occur only once, and around a sixth lies in the top ten. Every donor contributed about 10 milliliters of peripheral blood by blood draw. Isolation of PBMCs gave at least 7 million cells per sample.

The chain has TRBV27 and TRBJ1-4; no clear D gene. The TCR sequence derives from a woman older than 75 in good health. The sequencing sample was made of blood. CDR3 region: CASSLGSFNEKLFF. The CDR3 nucleotides are TGTGCCAGCAGTTTAGGGAGTTTTAATGAAAAACTGTTTTTT.